This T cell receptor (beta chain) was observed in a study of cytomegalovirus exposure and HLA in healthy donors (dated by TCRdb to the late 2010s). About the full investigation: In an earlier analysis of fewer than 750 of the donors, about 260 Gb of sequence data and approximately 100 million unique TCR beta sequences from roughly 180 million T cells were reported. HLA typing covered class I and class II loci at four-digit resolution. Rather than drawing on any new phenotypic data, the later analysis identified candidate immune exposures from TCR beta sequences and the way those sequences occurred across donors. An early release that covered fewer than 750 HLA-typed donors contained about 300 gigabases of sequencing data and roughly 84 million unique TCR sequences. Donor age, sex, ethnicity and CMV serostatus were compiled alongside the repertoire data. Of the 398 genotyped donors, 81% fell in the genetic ancestry cluster associated with self-reported Caucasian donors. The number of donors typed differed by locus, with about 629-640 for A, B, C, DRB1 and DQB1, 522 for DQA1, approximately 570 for DPA1, and around 430 for DPB1. A later genetic analysis took genome-wide SNP genotypes for about three fifths of the roughly 700 donors and used that subset as a discovery cohort. Every repertoire in the discovery cohort had been generated on one and the same sequencing platform. In a later analysis, previously published TCR beta repertoires from several hundred donors were re-analyzed and high-resolution HLA genotyping was added so that TCR occurrence patterns could be studied. Roughly 5 DR-DQ haplotypes were handled as single units for association and clustering, since linkage in the cohort was strong. In an earlier analysis of more than 550 of the donors, high-throughput TCR beta sequencing was used to judge whether each TCR beta V gene segment behaved as functional or pseudogenic. Along with the roughly 670-subject first cohort, a separate validation cohort of over 90 different subjects was used. To predict cytomegalovirus infection status, the study brought together high-throughput TCR immunosequencing, statistical association of individual TCRs with disease status, and machine learning. Among 398 genotyped donors of the cohort, an average of 235,054 unique TCR beta nucleotide sequences were sequenced per donor, 15% to 20% of them non-productive. The T cell repertoires of around 730 subjects were profiled by immunosequencing and related to cytomegalovirus serostatus. The study was designed to test whether signatures of past pathogen exposure could be identified by cataloging public T cell receptors.

From a lookup of the germline V gene, CDR1 and CDR2 are SGHRS and YFSETQ. Inclusive of the bounding cysteine and phenylalanine, the CDR3 is 15 residues long. The retained sequence is limited to the CDR3, 45 bases, with the frame set at the first base. Trimming at the junction amounts to 6 bases on V and 6 bases on J, and the germline ends lie 20 bases apart. Libraries were constructed by the immunoSEQ multiplex PCR assay. For the multiplex PCR, a mixture combining 60 forward primers for TCR Vbeta segments and 13 reverse primers for TCR Jbeta segments was used. The CDR3 region of rearranged TCR beta genes was amplified from genomic DNA with a multiplex PCR assay. The Illumina HiSeq System was used to sequence the amplified TCR beta libraries as 87-base-pair reads. Per the source publication's procedure: Across the 500 to 700 repertoires, a later analysis counted 78 million or so unique TCR beta chains, 9.5 million to 12 million of which were shared by at least two donors. Raw reads were error-corrected and collapsed into unique sequences by a nearest-neighbor algorithm in which closely related sequences were merged to remove PCR and sequencing errors. CDR3 sequences were aligned to IMGT reference sequences to assign V, D and J gene segments. For a sequence to be retained, a match of at least six nucleotides was required to both a V gene segment and a J gene segment. Rearrangements were classified as productive when the CDR3 lacked stop codons and remained in frame with V and J, and all other rearrangements were classified as non-productive. CDR3 was defined according to IMGT convention as the region running from the second conserved V-encoded cysteine to the conserved J-encoded phenylalanine. Sequences without an unambiguous match to a single V gene segment were excluded from the earlier analysis of 500 to 700 of the donors. An earlier analysis of over 450 of the donors classified V segments as functional when productive rearrangements were above 56.7% and as segregating when the standard deviation between donors was above 5%. A statistical classification framework was built to diagnose cytomegalovirus status from the catalog of TCR beta chain sequences. V and J gene assignment, in a later analysis, came from comparing TCR nucleotide sequences with IMGT/GENE-DB human TR gene sequences. Using the TCRdist pipeline, a later analysis assigned CDR3 sequences along with most-parsimonious VDJ recombination scenarios. In a later analysis, every TCR beta chain was defined by the combination of its CDR3 amino acid sequence and its V-gene family, and reads without a unique V-gene family were dropped. To address suspected cross-contamination and a sequencing artifact, a later analysis removed approximately 590 highly shared, low-generation-probability nucleotide sequences. For each public chain, a later analysis derived a clonal expansion index from normalized ranks of inferred template counts within each repertoire. Generation probabilities in a later analysis came from a VDJ recombination model fitted to out-of-frame rearrangements, and those results were checked against IGoR. A later analysis scored TCR-TCR, TCR-HLA and TCR-CMV co-occurrence with hypergeometric tests, applying a repertoire-size bias correction to TCR pairs. In a later analysis, false discovery rates were estimated by permuting HLA or CMV assignments 20 times. In a later analysis, co-occurring TCRs were grouped with DBSCAN, and TCRdist sequence similarity was added when clustering was performed within HLA-allele-positive subsets. For co-occurrence clustering, repertoires with fewer than 30,000 or more than 120,000 public chains were excluded, along with about five repertoires with anomalous nucleotide sharing. Drawn from immuneACCESS, this table holds only the in-frame rearrangements with V and J called that TCRdb kept. Clones are partly lost; checked studies trace under half to an unresolved V gene and leave the rest unexplained. The V and J calls and the clone size are those of that table, but D and trimming were determined from the DNA. The sample has around 150,000 clones on record, roughly 90% of them singletons. The ten largest clones add up to roughly 0.5% of the sample.

The study at large found these results: In an earlier analysis of about 600 of the donors, most TCR beta V segments appeared in productive rearrangements about 87% or about 30% of the time, broadly matching IMGT annotations. A further reported finding was that TCR beta sequences accurately predicted the HLA-A and HLA-B alleles for most subjects in the first cohort. The study gave a list of about 150 TCR beta chains associated with cytomegalovirus. According to a later genetic analysis, donors in an Asian-associated ancestry cluster had fewer N-insertions in productive TCRs than the roughly 700-donor mean. In a later genetic analysis, a missense DCLRE1C variant was associated with V-gene and J-gene trimming of TCR beta chains, and the association was replicated in an independent cohort. In a later analysis, HLA-associated TCR beta chains were found to be more clonally expanded and to have lower generation probabilities than equally common non-associated chains. In a later analysis, most CMV-associated TCR beta chains were found to appear HLA-restricted, with HLA associations seemingly driven largely by CMV exposure. Strong co-occurrence of HLA alleles, especially DR and DQ, made assigning TCR associations to individual alleles difficult. Because some donors lacked HLA typing at each locus, the association tests relied only on the typed subset. Because the 87-base-pair reads could not distinguish some IMGT-functional V segments, including TRBV6-2 and TRBV6-3, those segments were excluded. While some public TCRs were present in many individuals, most TCR sequences turned up only very rarely across donors. The only immune exposure information available for the cohort was CMV serostatus. Correlated functional status among segregating V segments might be attributable to linkage disequilibrium, but an unknown experimental factor could not be ruled out. Approximately 18 rarely observed V segments, including chromosome 9 orphons, were excluded from the earlier analysis of approximately 500 of the donors because counts were too low. The classifier was reported to diagnose cytomegalovirus status with high specificity and sensitivity in both the original and validation cohorts. Only TCR beta chains were sequenced in this cohort, and the absence of alpha or paired-chain data limited detectable features. Three of the identified cytomegalovirus-associated TCR beta chains were confirmed in vitro to be specific for cytomegalovirus antigens. According to the authors, the approach could potentially be generalized to other disease states and immunological phenotypes. At a false discovery rate of 0.05, a later analysis linked 15,000 to 20,000 TCR beta sequences to specific HLA alleles. In a later analysis, the rate of TCR association differed among HLA loci, with DRB1 alleles having the most associated TCRs and HLA-C alleles having the fewest. Several of the top co-occurrence clusters appeared to be linked to parvovirus B19, influenza, CMV and Epstein-Barr virus, according to a later analysis. A cluster of highly shared sequence variants was judged likely to be a technical artifact of the sequencing pipeline. Presence/absence analyses assumed roughly uniform sequencing depth across donors, an assumption that may not hold.

To note about this clone: The specificity of this receptor is unknown. The input lacks base qualities; no much larger clone sits a single base away.

The cohort consisted of hundreds of healthy bone marrow donors. Cohort members were all nominally healthy when sampled, although unrecorded immune exposures were likely present. The donor was CMV seronegative and was included in the group of over 300 seronegative cohort members. Every donor gave a peripheral blood sample, and the peripheral blood mononuclear cells from that sample were used for TCR beta sequencing. The Qiagen DNeasy Blood Extraction Kit was used to extract genomic DNA from the blood cell samples. This sequence was found in a woman in her 40s in good health and CMV-seronegative. The sequenced sample consisted of PBMCs. This sequence uses TRBV5-1 and TRBJ2-3; TRBD1 is possibly the D segment (6 matching bases). The bases read TGCGCCAGCATCCCTTATGCAGGGGCCAGCGATACGCAGTATTTT. This sequence encodes CASIPYAGASDTQYF.